This record looks at one T cell receptor (beta chain) sequence and its context. The germline gives CDR1 SGHRS, CDR2 YFSETQ. V was cut by 0 bases and J by 2 bases, with 15 bases left in between. This CDR3 region has 17 residues. Seattle patients were enrolled while actively infected and followed longitudinally. The entry originates in a study of blood T cell repertoires in COVID-19. For the study at large: Acute and convalescent COVID-19 samples came from the United States, Italy and Spain.

Authors' methods: By means of reference gene primer amplification, nucleated cell counts were estimated. This table comes from immunoSEQ multiplex PCR, and its TCRdb copy is limited to in-frame clones, with some not included. D and trimming were read from the DNA, whereas the V and J calls and clone size are those reported in that table. Here the sample spans 30,000 to 35,000 clones, around 90% being singletons. The chain carries TRBV5-1 and TRBJ1-5, with D unresolved. The sequenced sample was peripheral blood. This sequence originates from a man between 60 and 70 years old with COVID-19, enrolled during active disease. CDR3 sequence (DNA): TGCGCCAGCAGCTTGGCCGAGGCCCCAGCGGGCAATCAGCCCCAGCATTTT. Translated: CASSLAEAPAGNQPQHF.